This T cell receptor (beta chain) is from a study of T cells in localized non-small cell lung cancer. Study-wide results and limits: A denser population of T cells in blood accompanied longer overall survival. Clonality of T cells reached its maximum in uninvolved adjacent lung, surpassing tumor. Researchers found a median approximately 57 of the top 100 tumor clones in adjacent lung. Heterogeneity remains possible, as sequencing covered one tumor region only.

Measured with immunoSEQ multiplex PCR; TCRdb has only the in-frame clones, and not every one. Found here are almost 40,000 clones, 86% of them singletons; the top ten hold roughly 5.4%. The length of the CDR3 is 13 residues. Germline values: CDR1 SGHTA, CDR2 FQGNSA. Trimming took off 6 bases at V and 5 bases at J, with 13 bases between the two ends. About this clone: Its specificity is unknown.

The chain joins TRBV7-2 to TRBJ1-1; D not resolved. The sample was peripheral blood mononuclear cells, taken before any cancer treatment. The receptor comes from a male donor aged 60 or over with stage II lung adenocarcinoma. CDR3 in DNA: TGTGCCAGCAGTCCTGATTGGGGTACTGAAGCTTTCTTT. As protein: CASSPDWGTEAFF.